The 31 T cell receptor beta chains presented below share a single source sample, sequenced in a study of T cells in women clearing cervical HPV infection (dated by TCRdb to the late 2010s). Receptors were amplified or captured by the immunoSEQ multiplex PCR assay. TCRdb took over this immuneACCESS table, retaining in-frame rearrangements with V and J assigned. Such tables are incomplete; in checked studies, under half of the missing clones stem from an unresolved V gene, and the remainder is unexplained. The sample's clone listing holds tens of thousands of clones. Approximately 9.8% of the sample goes to the ten largest clones. Sequenced material: blood buffy coat. The source is a woman aged 18 to 69 with a cervical HPV16 infection that either progressed to CIN3+ or cleared (not recorded which).

As concerns this clone: The sequence runs out 3 residues before the end of the CDR3; the remainder is reconstructed from the germline J gene. The V and J genes are TRBV2 and TRBJ1-5; no reliable D call. Trimming pared 5 bases from V and 3 bases from J, leaving 8 bases between. Looked up from germline, CDR1 is SNHLY and CDR2 is FYNNEI. The CDR3 runs to 13 residues. The CDR3 here is CASSTFYNQPQHF. Incomplete CDR3 DNA: TGTGCCAGCAGTACTTTTTACAATCAGCCC.

Of note for this clone: From the germline J gene comes the end of the CDR3, since the read stops 3 residues before it. The chain is built from TRBV19 and TRBJ1-1; D not certain. The CDR3 consists of 13 residues. The V end lost 5 bases, the J end lost 2 bases, and 9 bases lay between the germline ends. CDR1 and CDR2 (germline): LNHDA, SQIVND (reference sequence). This CDR3 is CASSPTLNTEAFF. CDR3 DNA (partial): TGTGCCAGTAGTCCTACTCTAAACACTGAA.

On this clone: The CDR3 end falls 3 residues outside the read, so it is completed with the germline J gene. V and J are TRBV7-2 and TRBJ2-7; D perhaps matches TRBD1 (5 bases). Germline V gene data show CDR1 as SGHTA and CDR2 as FQGNSA. The CDR3 contains 12 residues. V dropped 0 bases and J dropped 6 bases, with 6 bases sitting between them. CDR3: CASSLAGVEQYF. Partial CDR3 DNA: TGTGCCAGCAGCTTAGCAGGGGTCGAG.

CDR3 bases read: TGCAGCGTTGAAGGGGAGCCAGCGGGAGTGGCAGATACG. This gives the protein CSVEGEPAGVADT. The CDR3 in full is CSVEGEPAGVADTQYF. V is TRBV29-1 and J is TRBJ2-3; 8 bases agree with TRBD2. Coverage ceases 3 residues before the CDR3 finishes, and the germline J gene fills in the end. Germline loops: CDR1 SQVTM, CDR2 ANQGSEA. V was clipped by 1 base and J by 4 bases; unmatched bases: 10. This CDR3 contains 16 residues.

For this clone: The CDR3 end lies 3 residues beyond the end of the read and is filled in from the germline J gene. The rearrangement joins TRBV18 to TRBJ2-7; a weak D match, TRBD2 (6 bases). There are 14 residues in the CDR3. Germline V CDR1 and CDR2: KGHSH, LQKENI. Between the trimmed V and J ends, which lost 0 bases and 6 bases, there was a span of 12 bases. This chain's CDR3 is CASSPPGLTSEQYF. CDR3 DNA, as far as it was read: TGTGCCAGCTCACCACCGGGACTGACGAGCGAG.

Points on this clone: Read coverage stops 3 residues before the CDR3 terminus; the germline J gene supplies the remainder. The genes are TRBV13 and TRBJ1-2, with D perhaps matching TRBD1 (5 bases). The CDR3 has 13 amino acids. CDR1 and CDR2 from the germline V gene are PRHDT and FYEKMQ (reference sequence). V was trimmed by 1 base and J by 7 bases, leaving 10 bases between them. This CDR3 is CASSLEGRGGYTF. CDR3 DNA (partial): TGTGCCAGCAGCTTAGAGGGGAGGGGTGGC.

With regard to this clone: The sequence runs out 3 residues before the end of the CDR3; the remainder is reconstructed from the germline J gene. This chain uses TRBV11-2 with TRBJ2-7; possible D gene TRBD1, 5 bases. The germline V gene encodes CDR1 SGHAT and CDR2 FQNNGV. This CDR3 has 15 residues. V lost 5 bases, J lost 3 bases, and 17 bases lay in between. CDR3 protein: CASSPRVGAVYEQYF. The sequenced CDR3 bases are TGTGCCAGCAGCCCCCGTGTAGGGGCAGTCTACGAG.

CDR3: CASSIVPGQASYEQYF. The part of the CDR3 DNA that was read is TGTGCCAGTAGTATAGTACCGGGACAGGCTAGCTACGAG. The V call is TRBV19, the J call TRBJ2-7, with TRBD1 matching over 8 bases. The CDR3 goes on 3 residues after the read ends, and that part is filled in from the germline J gene. J lost 3 bases, V lost 1 base, and 8 bases had no gene match. There are 16 residues in the CDR3. The germline V gene has CDR1 LNHDA and CDR2 SQIVND (reference sequence).

As to this clone: The CDR3 end lies 3 residues beyond the end of the read and is filled in from the germline J gene. V is TRBV30 and J is TRBJ2-1, with TRBD2 matching over 9 bases. Trimming cost V 2 bases and J 7 bases; bases outside gene matches: 9. Germline loops: CDR1 GTSNPN, CDR2 SVGIG (reference sequence). The CDR3 runs to 15 residues. The CDR3 DNA, read in part, is TGTGCCTGGAGTTCTGGCGGGAGGGCCAGGAATGAG. Translated: CAWSSGGRARNE. The whole CDR3 protein is CAWSSGGRARNEQFF.

About this clone: From the germline J gene comes the end of the CDR3, since the read stops 3 residues before it. The chain links TRBV29-1 to TRBJ2-3; maybe TRBD2 (6 bases). Germline CDR1 and CDR2: SQVTM and ANQGSEA. This CDR3 has 15 residues. V was shortened by 6 bases and J by 5 bases, with 21 bases between the two germline ends. CDR3 residues: CSVQDYLGDGDTQYF. The CDR3 DNA, read in part, is TGCAGCGTGCAGGACTATCTGGGGGATGGAGATACG.

Of note for this clone: The read stops 3 residues short of the end of the CDR3; the missing end is completed from the germline J gene. This chain uses TRBV18 with TRBJ2-7, with D perhaps TRBD1 (6 bases). Germline assignment: CDR1 KGHSH and CDR2 LQKENI. Trimming removed 5 bases at V and 2 bases at J, with 16 bases between. CDR3 length: 15 amino acids. The CDR3 loop reads CASSVGTGQTYEQYF. The sequenced CDR3 bases are TGTGCCAGCTCAGTCGGAACAGGGCAAACCTACGAG.

With respect to this clone: The missing CDR3 end, 3 residues past where the read stops, is filled in from the germline J gene. The gene calls are TRBV20-1 and TRBJ2-6, with D possibly being TRBD1 (5 bases). CDR1 is DFQATT and CDR2 is SNEGSKA in the germline V gene (reference sequence). This CDR3 is built from 14 residues. V lost 6 bases, J lost 4 bases, and 13 bases lay in between. The covered CDR3 bases are TGCAGTGCCATGGGGCAAGCCGGGGCCAACGTC. This translates into CSAMGQAGANV. The whole CDR3 sequence reads CSAMGQAGANVLTF.

Comments on this clone: The read comes to an end 3 residues before the CDR3 does, leaving the germline J gene to fill in the end. The chain recombines TRBV10-3 with TRBJ2-5; 9 bases line up with TRBD1. Unmatched junction bases numbered 9, after V lost 6 bases and J lost 4 bases. The CDR3 is 15 amino acids. Germline V gives CDR1 ENHRY, CDR2 SYGVKD. The DNA read from the CDR3 is TGTGCCATCAGCCTCAGCTCGGGACAGGGAGAGACC. It codes for CAISLSSGQGET. The whole CDR3 sequence reads CAISLSSGQGETQYF.

This clone is identified as medium-sized (0.01 to 0.1%) from frequency. The CDR3 end is not reached by the read, which stops 3 residues before it; the germline J gene fills it in. The chain is built from TRBV10-3 and TRBJ1-1, with D possibly matching TRBD1 (6 bases). The length of the CDR3 is 14 residues. Germline CDR1 is ENHRY and CDR2 is SYGVKD. CDR3 DNA, as far as it was read: TGTGCCATCAGTGGACTGGGAGGGGGGGTCGAA. It specifies CAISGLGGGVE. The CDR3 reads in full as CAISGLGGGVEAFF.

Comments on this clone: The CDR3 extends 3 residues past the end of the read, so its final part is completed from the germline J gene. This chain uses TRBV20-1 with TRBJ2-3; 10 positions agree with TRBD2. V shed 7 bases, J shed 2 bases, and the junction held 6 bases outside the gene matches. CDR3 length equals 14 residues. The germline CDR1 and CDR2 sequences are DFQATT and SNEGSKA (reference sequence). The CDR3 DNA, read in part, is TGCAGTGTGACTAGCGGGTCAATCACAGATACG. As protein: CSVTSGSITDT. The entire CDR3 protein is CSVTSGSITDTQYF.

In the case of this clone: The read halts 3 residues ahead of the CDR3 end, with the missing end drawn from the germline J gene. The rearrangement uses TRBV10-3 and TRBJ2-1, with 9 bases identical to TRBD2. Trimming at V came to 11 bases and at J to 5 bases, leaving 7 bases not matched to a gene. CDR1 ENHRY and CDR2 SYGVKD come from the germline V gene. The CDR3 length is 13 residues. The CDR3 spells CAASSGVNNEQFF. Incomplete CDR3 DNA: TGTGCCGCGTCTAGCGGGGTGAACAATGAG.

As regards this clone: The CDR3 is cut off 3 residues early in the read; its end comes from the germline J gene. The rearrangement joins TRBV20-1 to TRBJ2-3, with D maybe TRBD2 (6 bases). The CDR3 has 13 amino acids. Trimming pared 4 bases from V and 2 bases from J, leaving 10 bases between. CDR1 is DFQATT and CDR2 is SNEGSKA in the germline V gene (reference sequence). CDR3 amino acids: CSAIGTYTDTQYF. The sequenced part of the CDR3 DNA is TGCAGTGCTATCGGGACTTACACAGATACG.

Notes on this clone: The CDR3 extends 3 residues past the end of the read, so its final part is completed from the germline J gene. The chain recombines TRBV7-8 with TRBJ2-1; 12 nucleotides agree with TRBD2. The V gene end was trimmed by 5 bases and the J gene end by 5 bases; junction bases not matched to a gene: 7. The CDR3 sequence is 16 residues long. Germline V gives CDR1 SGHVS, CDR2 FQNEAQ. CDR3 bases read: TGTGCCAGCAGCCTAGAGGGACTAGCGGGTCACAATGAG. Translation gives CASSLEGLAGHNE. The CDR3 reads in full as CASSLEGLAGHNEQFF.

A note on this clone: The read terminates 3 residues ahead of where the CDR3 ends, so the germline J gene completes it. V is TRBV11-2 and J is TRBJ2-1; the D is unclear. V lost 0 bases, J lost 6 bases, and 6 bases lay in between. CDR3 length: 13 amino acids. CDR1 and CDR2 (germline): SGHAT, FQNNGV. The sequenced part of the CDR3 DNA is TGTGCCAGCAGCTTAGATACTCCCAATGAG. Its translation: CASSLDTPNE. The full CDR3 protein is CASSLDTPNEQFF.

As concerns this clone: The sequence runs out 3 residues before the end of the CDR3; the remainder is reconstructed from the germline J gene. This sequence joins TRBV5-1 and TRBJ2-3; 11 bases are a match to TRBD2. This CDR3 has 14 residues. Unmatched junction bases numbered 3, after V lost 4 bases and J lost 5 bases. Germline lookup yields CDR1 SGHRS and CDR2 YFSETQ. CDR3 DNA (partial): TGCGCCAGCAGCCCAGGACTAGCGGGAGATACG. Its translation is CASSPGLAGDT. The entire CDR3 protein is CASSPGLAGDTQYF.

Concerning this clone: From the germline J gene comes the end of the CDR3, since the read stops 3 residues before it. V usage is TRBV6-1 and J usage is TRBJ1-2; D might be TRBD1 (5 bases). This CDR3 is 19 amino acids long. Germline CDR1 MNHNS, CDR2 SASEGT. Incomplete CDR3 DNA: TGTGCCAGCAGTGAAAGGTTGGGACTAGCGGGAGTCGGCACAGATACC. This codes for CASSERLGLAGVGTDT. The whole CDR3 sequence reads CASSERLGLAGVGTDTYTF.

Turning to this clone: The sequence runs out 3 residues before the end of the CDR3; the remainder is reconstructed from the germline J gene. The chain links TRBV18 to TRBJ2-1; D is perhaps TRBD2 (6 bases). There are 13 residues in the CDR3. Germline V lookup: CDR1 KGHSH, CDR2 LQKENI. V lost 2 bases to trimming and J lost 6 bases, with 8 bases between them. The DNA read from the CDR3 is TGTGCCAGCTCACCAGGGGGGTCCAATGAG. This encodes CASSPGGSNE. The full CDR3 is CASSPGGSNEQFF.

Comment on this clone: The read ends 3 residues early relative to the CDR3; the germline J gene fills the gap. The chain has TRBV6-1 and TRBJ1-1, with D possibly TRBD1 on 6 matching bases. The germline gives CDR1 MNHNS, CDR2 SASEGT. There are 14 residues in the CDR3. Between the trimmed V and J ends, which lost 6 bases and 6 bases, there was a span of 17 bases. The DNA read from the CDR3 is TGTGCCAGCAGGGAACTCGGGGACAATTCTGAA. It codes for CASRELGDNSE. The complete CDR3 protein is CASRELGDNSEAFF.

Regarding this clone: The observed sequence ends 3 residues before the CDR3 terminus, with the missing tail filled in from the germline J gene. The rearrangement joins TRBV5-1 to TRBJ2-5; D gene uncertain. V lost 3 bases and J 0 bases, leaving 12 bases between the germline ends. The CDR3 loop spans 15 amino acids. Germline V lookup: CDR1 SGHRS, CDR2 YFSETQ. The CDR3 loop reads CASSSRSVYQETQYF. The sequenced part of the CDR3 DNA is TGCGCCAGCAGCTCCAGATCCGTTTACCAAGAGACC.

Details on this clone: The read ends 3 residues before the CDR3 terminus; that terminus is restored from the germline J gene. V is TRBV5-1 and J is TRBJ1-1, with 7 nucleotides matching TRBD1. The CDR3 is 14 residues long. Losses at the gene ends were 4 bases for V and 0 bases for J; bases not matched to a gene: 3. The germline V gene has CDR1 SGHRS and CDR2 YFSETQ. CDR3: CASSPDRLNTEAFF. CDR3 DNA (partial): TGCGCCAGCAGCCCGGACAGGCTGAACACTGAA.

With regard to this clone: The read falls 3 residues short of the CDR3 end, and the missing part is taken from the germline J gene. The chain has TRBV10-2 and TRBJ2-3; 9 bases agree with TRBD2. Trimming cost V 4 bases and J 1 base; bases outside gene matches: 12. CDR3 length equals 18 residues. Germline CDR1 is WSHSY and CDR2 is SAAADI. The CDR3 spells CASSGTGLAGKGTDTQYF. The CDR3 DNA, read in part, is TGCGCCAGCAGTGGGACCGGGCTAGCGGGAAAGGGCACAGATACG.

Turning to this clone: The CDR3 end lies 3 residues beyond the end of the read and is filled in from the germline J gene. V gene TRBV29-1 combines with J gene TRBJ1-4; TRBD1 aligns across 10 bases. Germline CDR1 reads SQVTM; CDR2 reads ANQGSEA. The V gene end was trimmed by 6 bases and the J gene end by 8 bases; junction bases not matched to a gene: 9. This CDR3 region has 14 residues. The sequenced CDR3 bases are TGCAGCGTGGGGTGGACAGGGGGACAGGAAAAA. As protein: CSVGWTGGQEK. The complete CDR3 protein is CSVGWTGGQEKLFF.

Notes on this clone: The CDR3 end lies 3 residues beyond the end of the read and is filled in from the germline J gene. The chain carries TRBV5-6 and TRBJ2-3; maybe TRBD1 (6 bases). The CDR3 loop spans 13 amino acids. The germline gives CDR1 SGHDT, CDR2 YYEEEE. V lost 2 bases to trimming and J lost 8 bases, with 12 bases between them. CDR3 protein: CASSLRDTSTQYF. The sequenced part of the CDR3 DNA is TGTGCCAGCAGCTTACGGGACACTAGTACG.

Regarding this clone: The CDR3 end is not reached by the read, which stops 3 residues before it; the germline J gene fills it in. The chain has TRBV20-1 and TRBJ1-2, with 7 bases identical to TRBD1. The V gene's germline CDR1 is DFQATT and CDR2 SNEGSKA (reference sequence). CDR3 length equals 14 residues. Trimming cost V 2 bases and J 4 bases; bases outside gene matches: 7. CDR3 DNA (partial): TGCAGTGCTAGAAAGACAGGGATTGGCTATGGC. It is translated as CSARKTGIGYG. The whole CDR3 reads CSARKTGIGYGYTF.

This clone is medium-sized by frequency. Read coverage stops 3 residues before the CDR3 terminus; the germline J gene supplies the remainder. The chain links TRBV2 to TRBJ2-5, with 10 positions matching TRBD1. Germline values: CDR1 SNHLY, CDR2 FYNNEI. This CDR3 region has 13 residues. Trimming removed 4 bases from V and 4 bases from J; junction bases left unmatched: 0. Incomplete CDR3 DNA: TGTGCCAGCAGTGGGGACAGGGGAGAGACC. This sequence encodes CASSGDRGET. The whole CDR3 is CASSGDRGETQYF.

Concerning this clone: The read gets to within 3 residues of the CDR3 end, and the germline J gene fills in the rest. The chain couples TRBV20-1 to TRBJ1-2, with D perhaps matching TRBD1 (5 bases). V was trimmed by 0 bases and J by 4 bases, leaving 12 bases between them. CDR1 DFQATT and CDR2 SNEGSKA come from the germline V gene (reference sequence). This CDR3 contains 14 residues. The CDR3 is CSARDRRGGYGYTF. The sequenced CDR3 bases are TGCAGTGCTAGAGATAGAAGGGGAGGCTATGGC.